This T cell receptor (beta chain) was profiled in a study of cytomegalovirus exposure and HLA in healthy donors. About this clone: One end of the junction varies from germline; a read error may be responsible.

Primers: 60 Vbeta forward and 13 Jbeta reverse. Clones were read by immunoSEQ multiplex PCR, and TCRdb kept only the in-frame ones, dropping some. The sample yields 130,000 to 150,000 clones, 60% to 85% seen once. The CDR3 covers 16 residues. Germline V CDR1 and CDR2: MGHRA, YSYEKL. The specimen sequenced was PBMCs. This chain connects TRBV4-1 to TRBJ2-2, with 12 bases identical to TRBD2. The TCR comes from a man in his forties or fifties in good health and CMV-seropositive. The CDR3 here is CASGQEGLAGTGELFF. The CDR3 DNA reads TGCGCCAGCGGCCAAGAGGGACTAGCGGGCACCGGGGAGCTGTTTTTT.